Presented here are 18 T cell receptor beta chains from one specimen sequenced in a study of identical twins. TCRdb itself ran the 5' RACE reads through MiXCR, one entry per CDR3 protein. The sample shows around 230,000 distinct CDR3 sequences, around a tenth of them seen only once. Input material: memory (CD45RO+) T cells sorted from blood. The source is a woman younger than 30 in good health.

This clonotype was detected only a few times. J is TRBJ2-5 and V is TRBV18; perhaps D is TRBD1 or TRBD2 (5 bases each). Per the germline V gene, CDR1 is KGHSH and CDR2 is LQKENI. The ends were cut back, 3 bases at V and 1 base at J, with 6 bases in the middle. This CDR3 is 13 amino acids long. The CDR3 DNA reads as TGTGCCAGCTCACCCGGGACCCAAGAGACCCAGTACTTC. Its translation is CASSPGTQETQYF.

V gene TRBV12-3 or TRBV12-4 combines with J gene TRBJ2-7, with 7 bases matching TRBD1. The junction had 7 bases not matched to a gene; V was cut back by 6 bases and J by 2 bases. The CDR3 is 14 residues long. The DNA of the CDR3 is TGTGCCAGCAGGCGGACAGGAGATCCCTACGAGCAGTACTTC. Translated, it gives CASRRTGDPYEQYF.

This clonotype was counted between two and nine times. The chain is built from TRBV6-1 and TRBJ1-4, with 8 positions matching TRBD1. The CDR3 totals 16 residues. The V and J ends lost 6 bases and 8 bases, in that order; junction bases with no gene match: 14. Per the germline V gene, CDR1 is MNHNS and CDR2 is SASEGT. The CDR3 protein is CASRTTSTGAGEKLFF. The DNA for the CDR3 is TGTGCCAGCAGGACGACCTCGACAGGGGCGGGAGAAAAACTGTTTTTT.

There are many counts of this clonotype. The V and J genes are TRBV9 and TRBJ2-5; 7 bases align to TRBD1. V shed 0 bases and J 2 bases; nucleotides not matched to a gene: 4. CDR1 and CDR2 from the germline V gene are SGDLS and YYNGEE. The CDR3 spans 15 residues. In nucleotides, the CDR3 is TGTGCCAGCAGCGTAGGATGGGGACAGCAAGAGACCCAGTACTTC. Translating it yields CASSVGWGQQETQYF.

This clonotype showed up just a few times. J is TRBJ2-1 and V is TRBV9; the match to TRBD2 covers 12 bases. CDR3 length equals 17 residues. CDR1 SGDLS and CDR2 YYNGEE come from the germline V gene. With V trimmed by 0 bases and J by 6 bases, 7 bases remained unmatched. The CDR3 region is CASSVASGLAGINEQFF. CDR3 DNA sequence: TGTGCCAGCAGCGTAGCTAGCGGACTAGCGGGAATCAATGAGCAGTTCTTC.

By sample fraction, this clonotype is medium-sized. The rearrangement joins TRBV7-2 to TRBJ2-7; D is undetermined. This CDR3 contains 11 residues. Germline-derived CDR1 and CDR2 are SGHTA and FQGNSA. V lost 5 bases and J 1 base, leaving 3 bases between the germline ends. CDR3 sequence: CASSPSYEQYF. CDR3 in DNA: TGTGCCAGCAGCCCATCCTACGAGCAGTACTTC.

The sample holds a few counts of this clonotype. V and J are TRBV27 and TRBJ1-5; 8 bases are shared with TRBD1. After removal of 6 bases from V and 2 bases from J, the junction contained 6 bases not matched to a gene. CDR1 MNHEY and CDR2 SMNVEV come from the germline V gene (reference sequence). This CDR3 contains 15 residues. As DNA, the CDR3 is TGTGCCAGCAGCGACCCGGGACAGGGCAATCAGCCCCAGCATTTT. Amino acid sequence: CASSDPGQGNQPQHF.

At least ten counts were recorded for this clonotype. The V call is TRBV5-1, the J call TRBJ1-2; the match to TRBD1 covers 8 bases. V dropped 2 bases and J dropped 2; count of bases not matched to a gene: 2. The germline CDR1 and CDR2 sequences are SGHRS and YFSETQ. The CDR3 has 14 residues. CDR3 protein: CASSLNRGNYGYTF. The CDR3 nucleotides read TGCGCCAGCAGCTTAAACAGGGGGAACTATGGCTACACCTTC.

A word on this clonotype: Just one base apart from a much larger clone, this may be a read error. Since no conserved phenylalanine or tryptophan closes the CDR3, a read error is the likely cause. The chain employs TRBV6-1 and TRBJ2-3, with D possibly called TRBD1 or TRBD2 (6 bases each). Between the trimmed V and J ends, which lost 9 bases and 4 bases, there was a span of 17 bases. The CDR3 is made up of 14 amino acids. Germline V CDR1 and CDR2: MNHNS, SASEGT. Here the CDR3 reads CARTWGASADTQYY. CDR3 nucleotide sequence: TGTGCCAGAACATGGGGGGCATCCGCAGATACGCAGTATTAT.

The genes are TRBV5-1 and TRBJ2-3; 11 bases match TRBD2. The junction had 11 bases not matched to a gene; V was cut back by 2 bases and J by 6 bases. Germline V gene data show CDR1 as SGHRS and CDR2 as YFSETQ. CDR3 length: 17 amino acids. This CDR3 is CASSLGALAGGADTQYF. For the CDR3, the DNA is TGCGCCAGCAGCTTAGGGGCCCTAGCGGGGGGAGCGGATACGCAGTATTTT. Using reference TRBV5-1 and TRBJ2-3 for the parts outside the CDR3, the full variable domain is KAGVTQTPRYLIKTRGQQVTLSCSPISGHRSVSWYQQTPGQGLQFLFEYFSETQRNKGNFPGRFSGRQFSNSRSEMNVSTLELGDSALYLCASSLGALAGGADTQYFGPGTRLTVL.

This clonotype was counted a few times. The chain links TRBV7-6 to TRBJ1-2; 12 bases are a match to TRBD1. Germline V gene lookup returns CDR1 SGHVS and CDR2 FNYEAQ. Losses at the gene ends were 5 bases for V and 6 bases for J; bases not matched to a gene: 4. CDR3 length: 14 residues. For the CDR3, the DNA is TGTGCCAGCAGCCCGGGACAGGGGGCGGATGGCTACACCTTC. Protein product: CASSPGQGADGYTF.

V gene TRBV18 combines with J gene TRBJ2-1; maybe TRBD2 (5 bases). Germline values: CDR1 KGHSH, CDR2 LQKENI. V lost 1 base to trimming and J lost 7 bases, with 11 bases between them. CDR3 size: 14 residues. CDR3 residues: CASSPQGARNEQFF. The CDR3 coding sequence is TGTGCCAGCTCACCACAGGGAGCGAGGAATGAGCAGTTCTTC. Full variable domain (rest looked up from reference TRBV18 and TRBJ2-1): NAGVMQNPRHLVRRRGQEARLRCSPMKGHSHVYWYRQLPEEGLKFMVYLQKENIIDESGMPKERFSAEFPKEGPSILRIQQVVRGDSAAYFCASSPQGARNEQFFGPGTRLTVL.

This clonotype showed up many times. The chain combines TRBV29-1 with TRBJ1-3; TRBD1 matches 7 bases. The CDR3 sequence is 13 residues long. Losses at the gene ends were 6 bases for V and 4 bases for J; bases not matched to a gene: 6. CDR1 is SQVTM, CDR2 ANQGSEA, per germline. The CDR3 region has the DNA TGCAGCGTCTCACAGGGGACAGGAAACACCATATATTTT. It encodes CSVSQGTGNTIYF.

In its sample, this clonotype was seen many times. The chain couples TRBV7-2 to TRBJ2-7; perhaps TRBD1 as D (6 bases). Trimming cost V 4 bases and J 0 bases, with 13 bases left between them. Germline values: CDR1 SGHTA, CDR2 FQGNSA. The CDR3 length is 15 residues. The CDR3 region has the DNA TGTGCCAGCAGCTCGGGACACAGGAGCTCCTACGAGCAGTACTTC. It codes for CASSSGHRSSYEQYF.

The chain employs TRBV14 and TRBJ2-3; D may correspond to TRBD1 or TRBD2 (5 bases each). The V gene's germline CDR1 is SGHDN and CDR2 FVKESK. Trimming cost V 3 bases and J 5 bases, with 18 bases left between them. This CDR3 has 16 amino acids. For the CDR3, the DNA is TGTGCCAGCAGCCAGACCCGGGACCCGAGGATAGATACGCAGTATTTT. This codes for CASSQTRDPRIDTQYF.

This chain uses TRBV20-1 with TRBJ2-1, with 9 bases matching TRBD2. The CDR3 totals 15 residues. V lost 0 bases to trimming and J lost 14 bases; unmatched junction nucleotides: 14. Germline lookup yields CDR1 DFQATT and CDR2 SNEGSKA (reference sequence). The CDR3 spells CSARDRRLAATMEFF. Written as DNA, the CDR3 is TGCAGTGCTAGAGATCGGCGACTAGCGGCTACTATGGAGTTCTTC.

This clonotype was recorded a few times. The chain recombines TRBV19 with TRBJ2-1, with no clear D. CDR3 length equals 16 residues. Germline V gene lookup returns CDR1 LNHDA and CDR2 SQIVND (reference sequence). Trimming left V 0 bases short and J 0 bases short, with 9 bases between. This CDR3 reads CASSIERRSSYNEQFF. The DNA for the CDR3 is TGTGCCAGTAGTATAGAGAGGCGGAGCTCCTACAATGAGCAGTTCTTC. Full variable domain (remainder filled in from reference TRBV19 and TRBJ2-1): DGGITQSPKYLFRKEGQNVTLSCEQNLNHDAMYWYRQDPGQGLRLIYYSQIVNDFQKGDIAEGYSVSREKKESFPLTVTSAQKNPTAFYLCASSIERRSSYNEQFFGPGTRLTVL.

The chain uses TRBV11-3 and TRBJ1-2; no definite D call. Per the germline V gene, CDR1 is SGHNT and CDR2 is YENEEA. The CDR3 has 12 residues. Trimming removed 3 bases from V and 8 bases from J, with 10 bases in between. CDR3: CASSFGDRGYTF. The CDR3, as DNA: TGTGCCAGCAGCTTCGGGGATAGGGGCTACACCTTC. The variable domain in full, completed from reference TRBV11-3 and TRBJ1-2, reads EAGVVQSPRYKIIEKKQPVAFWCNPISGHNTLYWYLQNLGQGPELLIRYENEEAVDDSQLPKDRFSAERLKGVDSTLKIQPAELGDSAVYLCASSFGDRGYTFGSGTRLTVV.